This T cell receptor beta chain originates from a study of T cell responses to AZD1222 COVID-19 vaccine. Turning to the study itself: Analysis merged second doses at about 4 or about 12 weeks.

The data were produced by immunoSEQ multiplex PCR, yet TCRdb's version contains in-frame clones alone and is incomplete. Of tens of thousands of clones in the sample, 75% to 90% were seen once. Study observations and caveats: Nearly half of unique spike-specific TCRs reportedly avoided B.1.351 and B.1.1.7 mutated regions.

Turning to this clone: The antigen is not known.

Germline V CDR1 and CDR2: MDHEN, SYDVKM. The CDR3 has 15 residues. The V segment lost 2 bases and the J segment 8 bases; nucleotides outside the gene matches: 8. This material consisted of peripheral blood, taken on day 0 of AZD1222 vaccination. This receptor was obtained from an adult in good health. The V gene is TRBV28, the J gene TRBJ1-4, with TRBD1 matching over 7 bases. Written as DNA, the CDR3 is TGTGCCAGCAGTTTAGCGGCAGGGGGGAACGAAAAACTGTTTTTT. Translation gives CASSLAAGGNEKLFF.